Listed here is a single T cell receptor (beta chain). Produced via immunoSEQ multiplex PCR; TCRdb's table is partial and in-frame only. The sample contains 250,000 to 300,000 clones, around nine tenths of which appear only once. The sample belongs to a study of blood T cell repertoires in COVID-19. Whole-study context: PBMCs, B-cell-depleted T cells, or T cells were the source of the cDNA or gDNA that made up the material.

The CDR3 totals 14 residues. Germline V lookup: CDR1 KGHSH, CDR2 LQKENI. J lost 7 bases, V lost 3 bases, and 6 bases had no gene match. Sequencing used peripheral blood. The source of this sequence is a woman aged 25 to 39 with COVID-19, enrolled during active disease. This chain links TRBV18 with TRBJ2-7; 10 bases agree with TRBD1. Here the CDR3 DNA reads TGTGCCAGCTCACCCGGGACAGGGGCGAGAGAGCAGTACTTC. It encodes CASSPGTGAREQYF. The entire variable domain, with the rest obtained from reference TRBV18 and TRBJ2-7, is as follows: NAGVMQNPRHLVRRRGQEARLRCSPMKGHSHVYWYRQLPEEGLKFMVYLQKENIIDESGMPKERFSAEFPKEGPSILRIQQVVRGDSAAYFCASSPGTGAREQYFGPGTRLTVT.